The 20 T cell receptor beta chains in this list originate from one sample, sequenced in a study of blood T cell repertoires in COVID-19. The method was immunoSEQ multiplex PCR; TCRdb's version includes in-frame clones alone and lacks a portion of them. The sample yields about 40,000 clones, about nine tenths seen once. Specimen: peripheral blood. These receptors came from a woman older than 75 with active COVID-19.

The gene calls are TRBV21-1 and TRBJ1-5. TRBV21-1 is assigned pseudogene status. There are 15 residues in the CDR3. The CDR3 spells CASSKGGRTNQPQHF. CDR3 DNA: TGTGCCAGCAGCAAAGGAGGACGGACTAATCAGCCCCAGCATTTT.

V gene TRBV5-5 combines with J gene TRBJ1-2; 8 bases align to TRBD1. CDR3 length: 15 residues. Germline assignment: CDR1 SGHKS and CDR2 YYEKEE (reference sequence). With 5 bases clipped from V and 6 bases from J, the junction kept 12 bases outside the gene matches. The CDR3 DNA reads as TGTGCCAGCAGTTTCCAGGGGGCAACACTCAATGGCTACACCTTC. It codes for CASSFQGATLNGYTF. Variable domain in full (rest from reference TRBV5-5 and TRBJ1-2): DAGVTQSPTHLIKTRGQQVTLRCSPISGHKSVSWYQQVLGQGPQFIFQYYEKEERGRGNFPDRFSARQFPNYSSELNVNALLLGDSALYLCASSFQGATLNGYTFGSGTRLTVV.

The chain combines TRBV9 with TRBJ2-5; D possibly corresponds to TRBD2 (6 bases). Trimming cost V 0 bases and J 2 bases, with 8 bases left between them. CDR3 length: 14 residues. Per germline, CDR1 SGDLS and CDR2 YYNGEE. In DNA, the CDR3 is TGTGCCAGCAGCGTAGGGGACTTACAAGAGACCCAGTACTTC. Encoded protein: CASSVGDLQETQYF. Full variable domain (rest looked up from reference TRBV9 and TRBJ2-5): DSGVTQTPKHLITATGQRVTLRCSPRSGDLSVYWYQQSLDQGLQFLIQYYNGEERAKGNILERFSAQQFPDLHSELNLSSLELGDSALYFCASSVGDLQETQYFGPGTRLLVL.

Written as DNA, the CDR3 is TGTGCCAGCTCACCAAACCCTCGGGGGGGGGTCAATCAGCCCCAGCATTTT. Translating it yields CASSPNPRGGVNQPQHF. The V call is TRBV18, the J call TRBJ1-5, with a tentative D call TRBD1 (5 bases). The V end lost 2 bases, the J end lost 3 bases, and 17 bases lay between the germline ends. Germline assignment: CDR1 KGHSH and CDR2 LQKENI. The CDR3 is made up of 17 amino acids. Full variable domain (outside the CDR3, taken from reference TRBV18 and TRBJ1-5): NAGVMQNPRHLVRRRGQEARLRCSPMKGHSHVYWYRQLPEEGLKFMVYLQKENIIDESGMPKERFSAEFPKEGPSILRIQQVVRGDSAAYFCASSPNPRGGVNQPQHFGDGTRLSIL.

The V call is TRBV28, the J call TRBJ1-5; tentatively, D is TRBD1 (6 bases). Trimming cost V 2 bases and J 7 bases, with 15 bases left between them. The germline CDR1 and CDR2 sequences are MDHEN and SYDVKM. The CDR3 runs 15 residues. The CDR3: CASSLGQGFRQPQHF. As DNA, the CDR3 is TGTGCCAGCAGTTTAGGCCAGGGGTTTAGACAGCCCCAGCATTTT.

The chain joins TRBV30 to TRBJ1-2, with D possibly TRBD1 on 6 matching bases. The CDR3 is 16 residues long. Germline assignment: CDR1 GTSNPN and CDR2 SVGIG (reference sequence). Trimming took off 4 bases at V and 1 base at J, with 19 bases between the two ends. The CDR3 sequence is CAWNQWDTSFNYGYTF. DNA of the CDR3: TGTGCCTGGAATCAATGGGACACTTCGTTTAACTATGGCTACACCTTC. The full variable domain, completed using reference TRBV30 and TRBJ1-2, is SQTIHQWPATLVQPVGSPLSLECTVEGTSNPNLYWYRQAAGRGLQLLFYSVGIGQISSEVPQNLSASRPQDRQFILSSKKLLLSDSGFYLCAWNQWDTSFNYGYTFGSGTRLTVV.

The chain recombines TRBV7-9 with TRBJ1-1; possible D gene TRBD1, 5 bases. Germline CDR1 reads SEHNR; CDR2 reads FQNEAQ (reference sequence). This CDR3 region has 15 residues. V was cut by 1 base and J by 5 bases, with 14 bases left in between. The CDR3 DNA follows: TGTGCCAGCAGCTTAGACCGGGGCAGCGGGACTGAAGCTTTCTTT. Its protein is CASSLDRGSGTEAFF.

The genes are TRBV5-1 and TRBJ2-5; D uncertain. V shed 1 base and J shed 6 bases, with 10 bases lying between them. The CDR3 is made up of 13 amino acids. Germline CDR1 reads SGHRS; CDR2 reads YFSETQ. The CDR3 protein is CASSLSDTQTQYF. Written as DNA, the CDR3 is TGCGCCAGCAGCTTGTCCGACACCCAGACCCAGTACTTC.

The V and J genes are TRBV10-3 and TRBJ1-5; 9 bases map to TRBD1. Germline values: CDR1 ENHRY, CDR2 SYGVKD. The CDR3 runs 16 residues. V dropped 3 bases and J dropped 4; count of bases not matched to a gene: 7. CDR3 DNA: TGTGCCATCAGTGAAGCCCCGACAGGGGGAAATCAGCCCCAGCATTTT. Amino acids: CAISEAPTGGNQPQHF.

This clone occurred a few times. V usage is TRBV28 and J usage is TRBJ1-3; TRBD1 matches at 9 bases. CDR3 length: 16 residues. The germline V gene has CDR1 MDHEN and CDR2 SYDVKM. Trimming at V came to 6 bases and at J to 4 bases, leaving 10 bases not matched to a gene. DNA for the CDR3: TGTGCCAGCAGACAGGGGGCAGGTAGTCGGGGAAACACCATATATTTT. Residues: CASRQGAGSRGNTIYF.

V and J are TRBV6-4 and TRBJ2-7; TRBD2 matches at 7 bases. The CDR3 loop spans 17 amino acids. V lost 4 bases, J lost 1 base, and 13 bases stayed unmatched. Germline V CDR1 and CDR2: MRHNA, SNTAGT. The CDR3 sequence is CASSAPGGSKVSYEQYF. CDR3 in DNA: TGTGCCAGCAGTGCCCCCGGGGGGAGTAAGGTGTCCTACGAGCAGTACTTC.

CDR3 sequence (DNA): TGTGCCAGCTCACCGCTCGACAGGAGCAGCACAGATACGCAGTATTTT. This sequence encodes CASSPLDRSSTDTQYF. The J gene is TRBJ2-3, the V gene TRBV18, with D tentatively TRBD1 (6 bases). The CDR3 has 16 residues. V lost 3 bases and J 0 bases, leaving 13 bases between the germline ends. CDR1 and CDR2 (germline): KGHSH, LQKENI.

The CDR3 nucleotides read TGTGCCAGCAGCTTAGGGGCAGGGGGCGAATATCAGCCCCAGCATTTT. Translation gives CASSLGAGGEYQPQHF. The chain has TRBV11-2 and TRBJ1-5; 8 nucleotides line up with TRBD1. Germline CDR1 and CDR2: SGHAT and FQNNGV. The CDR3 runs to 16 residues. V lost 1 base, J lost 5 bases, and 7 bases stayed unmatched.

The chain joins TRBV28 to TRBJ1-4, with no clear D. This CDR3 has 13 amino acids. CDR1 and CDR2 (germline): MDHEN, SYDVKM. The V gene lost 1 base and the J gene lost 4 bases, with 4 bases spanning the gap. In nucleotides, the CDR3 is TGTGCCAGCAGTTTATTCAATAATGAAAAACTGTTTTTT. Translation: CASSLFNNEKLFF.

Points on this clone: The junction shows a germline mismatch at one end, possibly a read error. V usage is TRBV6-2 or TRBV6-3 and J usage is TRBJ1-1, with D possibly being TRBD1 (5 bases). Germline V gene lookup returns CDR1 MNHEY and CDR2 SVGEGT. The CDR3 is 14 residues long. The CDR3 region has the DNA TGTGCCAGCAGTCACTCCCAGGGTCCCCCTGAAGCTTTCTTT. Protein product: CASSHSQGPPEAFF.

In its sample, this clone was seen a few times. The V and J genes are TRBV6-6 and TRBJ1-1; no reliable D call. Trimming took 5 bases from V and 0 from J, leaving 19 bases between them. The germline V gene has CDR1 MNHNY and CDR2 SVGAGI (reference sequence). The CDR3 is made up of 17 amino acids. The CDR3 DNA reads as TGTGCCAGCAGTCCCTCCCGGTGGGTGGAGATGAACACTGAAGCTTTCTTT. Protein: CASSPSRWVEMNTEAFF.

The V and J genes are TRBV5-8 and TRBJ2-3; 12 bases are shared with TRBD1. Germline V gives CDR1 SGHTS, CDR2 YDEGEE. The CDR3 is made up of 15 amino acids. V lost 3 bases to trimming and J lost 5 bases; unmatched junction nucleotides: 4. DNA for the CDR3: TGTGCCAGCAGCTGGGACAGGGGGCGCAGAGATACGCAGTATTTT. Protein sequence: CASSWDRGRRDTQYF.

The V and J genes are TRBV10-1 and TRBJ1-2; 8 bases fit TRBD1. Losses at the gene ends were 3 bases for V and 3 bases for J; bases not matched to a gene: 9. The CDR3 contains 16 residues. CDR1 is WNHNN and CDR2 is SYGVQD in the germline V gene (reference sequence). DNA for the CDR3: TGCGCCAGCAGTGAATCGAGCGACAGGGGATACTATGGCTACACCTTC. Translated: CASSESSDRGYYGYTF.

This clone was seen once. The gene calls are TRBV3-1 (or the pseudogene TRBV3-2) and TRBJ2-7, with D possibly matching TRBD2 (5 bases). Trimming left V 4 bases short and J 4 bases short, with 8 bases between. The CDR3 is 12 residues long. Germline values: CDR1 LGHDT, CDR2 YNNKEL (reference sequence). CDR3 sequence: CASSRGAYEQYF. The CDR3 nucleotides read TGTGCCAGCAGCCGGGGAGCTTACGAGCAGTACTTC.

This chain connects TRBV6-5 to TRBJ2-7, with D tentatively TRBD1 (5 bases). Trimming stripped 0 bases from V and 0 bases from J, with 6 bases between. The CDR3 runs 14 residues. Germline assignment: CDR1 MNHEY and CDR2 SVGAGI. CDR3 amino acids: CASSYSDNSYEQYF. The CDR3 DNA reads TGTGCCAGCAGTTACTCGGACAACTCCTACGAGCAGTACTTC.